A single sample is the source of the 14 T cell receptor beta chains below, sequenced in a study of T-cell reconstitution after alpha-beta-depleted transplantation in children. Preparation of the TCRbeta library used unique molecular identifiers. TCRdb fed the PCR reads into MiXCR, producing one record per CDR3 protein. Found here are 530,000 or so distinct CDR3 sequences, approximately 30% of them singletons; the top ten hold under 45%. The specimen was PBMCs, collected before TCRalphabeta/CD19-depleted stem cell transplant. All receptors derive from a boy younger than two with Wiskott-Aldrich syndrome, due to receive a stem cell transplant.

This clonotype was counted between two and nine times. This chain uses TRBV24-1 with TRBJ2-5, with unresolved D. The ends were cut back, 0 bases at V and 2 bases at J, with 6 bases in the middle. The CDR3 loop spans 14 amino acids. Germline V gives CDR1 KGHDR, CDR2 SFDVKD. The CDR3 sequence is CATSDLTGQETQYF. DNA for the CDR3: TGTGCCACCAGTGATTTGACTGGTCAAGAGACCCAGTACTTC.

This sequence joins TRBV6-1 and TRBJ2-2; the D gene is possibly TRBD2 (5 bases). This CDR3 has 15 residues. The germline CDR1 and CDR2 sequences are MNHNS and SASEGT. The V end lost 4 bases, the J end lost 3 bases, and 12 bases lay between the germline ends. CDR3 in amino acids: CASSVSSTYTGELFF. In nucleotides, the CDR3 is TGTGCCAGCAGTGTTTCTAGCACCTACACCGGGGAGCTGTTTTTT.

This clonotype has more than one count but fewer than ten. In DNA, the CDR3 is TGCGCCAGCAGCTTGACGGGAGAGGTCATTCAGTACTTC. It translates to CASSLTGEVIQYF. The chain employs TRBV5-1 and TRBJ2-4; D perhaps matches TRBD2 (6 bases). CDR3 size: 13 residues. With 1 base removed from V and 9 bases from J, the gap between germline ends came to 11 bases. Germline CDR1 and CDR2: SGHRS and YFSETQ.

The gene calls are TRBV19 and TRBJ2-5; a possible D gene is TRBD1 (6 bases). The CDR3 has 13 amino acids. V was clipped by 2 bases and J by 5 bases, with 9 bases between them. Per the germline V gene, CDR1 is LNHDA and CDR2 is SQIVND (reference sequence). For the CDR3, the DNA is TGTGCCAGTAGTATATGGGACACCGAGACCCAGTACTTC. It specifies CASSIWDTETQYF.

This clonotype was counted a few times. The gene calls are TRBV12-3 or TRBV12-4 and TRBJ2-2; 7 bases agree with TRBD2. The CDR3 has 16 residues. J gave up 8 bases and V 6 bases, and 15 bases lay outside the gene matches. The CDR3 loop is CASSPPPASGRGELFF. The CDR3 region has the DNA TGTGCCAGCAGCCCGCCCCCTGCTTCCGGGAGGGGGGAGCTGTTTTTT.

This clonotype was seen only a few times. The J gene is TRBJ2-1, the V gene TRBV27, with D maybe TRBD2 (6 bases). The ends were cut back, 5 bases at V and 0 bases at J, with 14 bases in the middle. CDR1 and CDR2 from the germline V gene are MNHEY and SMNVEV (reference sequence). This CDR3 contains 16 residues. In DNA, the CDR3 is TGTGCCAGCAGTCCGCGAGGAGGGAGCTCCTACAATGAGCAGTTCTTC. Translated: CASSPRGGSSYNEQFF.

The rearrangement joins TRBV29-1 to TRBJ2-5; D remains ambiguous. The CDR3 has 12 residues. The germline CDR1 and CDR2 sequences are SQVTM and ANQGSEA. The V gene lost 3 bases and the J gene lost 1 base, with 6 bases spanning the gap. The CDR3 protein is CSVDPFQETQYF. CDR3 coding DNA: TGCAGCGTTGACCCATTCCAAGAGACCCAGTACTTC.

CDR3 residues: CASSLGPGQSWETQYF. CDR3 DNA sequence: TGTGCCAGCAGTTTGGGACCTGGGCAGTCGTGGGAGACCCAGTACTTC. V gene TRBV28 combines with J gene TRBJ2-5; D might be TRBD1 or TRBD2, each matching 5 bases. V was shortened by 3 bases and J by 5 bases, with 19 bases between the two germline ends. The CDR3 extends over 16 amino acids. Germline V gene data show CDR1 as MDHEN and CDR2 as SYDVKM.

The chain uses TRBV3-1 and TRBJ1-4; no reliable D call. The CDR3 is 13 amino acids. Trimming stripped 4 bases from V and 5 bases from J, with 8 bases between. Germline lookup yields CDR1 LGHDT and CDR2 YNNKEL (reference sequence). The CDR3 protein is CASSPPRNEKLFF. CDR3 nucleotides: TGTGCCAGCAGCCCGCCGAGGAATGAAAAACTGTTTTTT.

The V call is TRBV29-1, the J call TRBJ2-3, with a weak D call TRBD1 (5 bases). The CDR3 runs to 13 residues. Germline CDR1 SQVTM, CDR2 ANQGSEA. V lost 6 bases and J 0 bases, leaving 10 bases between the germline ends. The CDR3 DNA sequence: TGCAGCGTCCGGACACCGAGCACAGATACGCAGTATTTT. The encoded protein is CSVRTPSTDTQYF.

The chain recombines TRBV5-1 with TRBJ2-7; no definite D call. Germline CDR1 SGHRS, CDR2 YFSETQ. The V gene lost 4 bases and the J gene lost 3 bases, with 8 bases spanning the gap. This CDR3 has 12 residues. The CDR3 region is CASSRPFYEQYF. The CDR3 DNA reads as TGCGCCAGCAGCCGGCCGTTCTACGAGCAGTACTTC.

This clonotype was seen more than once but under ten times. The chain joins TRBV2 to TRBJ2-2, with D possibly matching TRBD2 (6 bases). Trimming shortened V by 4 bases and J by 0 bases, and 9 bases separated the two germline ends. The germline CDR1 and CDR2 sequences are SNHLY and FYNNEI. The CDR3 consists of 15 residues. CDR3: CASSGGGTNTGELFF. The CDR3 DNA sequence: TGTGCCAGCAGTGGAGGCGGGACGAACACCGGGGAGCTGTTTTTT.

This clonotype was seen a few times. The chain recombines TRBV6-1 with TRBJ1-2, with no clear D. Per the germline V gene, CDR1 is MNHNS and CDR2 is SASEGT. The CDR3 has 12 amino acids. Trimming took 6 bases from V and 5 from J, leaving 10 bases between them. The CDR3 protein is CASRDPGYGYTF. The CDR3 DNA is TGTGCCAGCAGAGACCCGGGGTATGGCTACACCTTC.

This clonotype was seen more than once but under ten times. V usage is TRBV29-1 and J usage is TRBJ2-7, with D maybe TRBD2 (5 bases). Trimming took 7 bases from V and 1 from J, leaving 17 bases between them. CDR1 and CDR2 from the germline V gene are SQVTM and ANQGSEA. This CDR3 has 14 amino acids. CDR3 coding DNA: TGCAGCGCTAGACCTAGCCCCCTTTCCTACGAGCAGTACTTC. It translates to CSARPSPLSYEQYF.